This is a list of T cell receptor beta chains from one sample in a study of T cell repertoires in cytomegalovirus infection. TCRdb reprocessed the reads via MiXCR and lists one record per CDR3 protein. The sample lists some 280,000 distinct CDR3 sequences; about an eighth were seen once. Material for sequencing was PBMCs. These receptors all stem from a human donor in good health (CMV status not recorded). Some clones in this sample may be carry-over from other donors' samples. CDR3s include the opening cysteine and the closing phenylalanine or tryptophan. D genes are given only for firm matches. The size entry is marked missing in some rows and otherwise reads once, few, many or a size class.

J gene	D gene	clone size	V gene	CDR3 DNA	CDR3 protein
TRBJ1-3	-	few	TRBV12-3/TRBV12-4	TGTGCCAGCAGCCGGGACGGAGGCTCTGGAAACACCATATATTTT	CASSRDGGSGNTIYF
TRBJ2-5	-	many	TRBV7-2	TGTGCCAGCAGCTTAGAATCGGGTCTAGAGACCCAGTACTTC	CASSLESGLETQYF
TRBJ1-1	-	many	TRBV10-3	TGTGCCATCAACCCCCGGGGAGGGGTGAACACTGAAGCTTTCTTT	CAINPRGGVNTEAFF
TRBJ2-1	-	few	TRBV19	TGTGCCAGTAGTATCCCCCCAGGACAGACCAATGAGCAGTTCTTC	CASSIPPGQTNEQFF
TRBJ1-5	-	many	TRBV25-1	TGTGCCAGCAGCCTTACAGGGTATCAGCCCCAGCATTTT	CASSLTGYQPQHF
TRBJ2-1	TRBD2	few	TRBV29-1	TGCAGCGTTGAGGAGACTAGCGGGTACTCCTACAATGAGCAGTTCTTC	CSVEETSGYSYNEQFF
TRBJ2-7	-	few	TRBV15	TGTGCCACCAGCAGGGGGGGAGGAGTGGGACCCTCCTACGAGCAGTACTTC	CATSRGGGVGPSYEQYF
TRBJ2-3	-	many	TRBV27	TGTGCCAGCAGTTTCACCCTCCTGGCGGGATCCACAGATACGCAGTATTTT	CASSFTLLAGSTDTQYF
TRBJ1-1	TRBD1	many	TRBV12-3/TRBV12-4	TGTGCCAGCAGTTTTCAGGGGGTGAATACTGAAGCTTTCTTT	CASSFQGVNTEAFF
TRBJ1-1	-	many	TRBV10-2	TGCGCCAGCACCTTCGGATTCAGCGCTGAAGCTTTCTTT	CASTFGFSAEAFF
TRBJ2-3	-	many	TRBV7-9	TGTGCCAGCAGCCCCGGGGCGACGTCTAGCACAGATACGCAGTATTTT	CASSPGATSSTDTQYF
TRBJ2-1	TRBD2	-	TRBV28	TGTGCCAGCACAGCGGGAGCCGCCTACAATGAGCAGTTCTTC	CASTAGAAYNEQFF
TRBJ2-1	TRBD2	-	TRBV20-1	TGCAGTGCTAGAAAGGGACTAGCGGGAGTTGGTGAGCAGTTCTTC	CSARKGLAGVGEQFF
TRBJ1-4	-	many	TRBV7-2	TGTGCCAGCAGTAGTCGGGTCACTAATGAAAAACTGTTTTTT	CASSSRVTNEKLFF
TRBJ1-1	TRBD1	once	TRBV20-1	TGCAGTGTTCGGACAGGGTGGACTGAAGCTTTCTTT	CSVRTGWTEAFF
TRBJ1-2	-	few	TRBV27	TGTGCCAGCAGTTTGACGGGTCTCGGGGCCTATGGCTACACCTTC	CASSLTGLGAYGYTF
TRBJ2-7	-	many	TRBV20-1	TGCAGTGCCGGCTACGACTCCTACGAGCAGTACTTC	CSAGYDSYEQYF
TRBJ1-1	-	many	TRBV19	TGTGCCAGTACCTTCGGCAGCTGGAACACTGAAGCTTTCTTT	CASTFGSWNTEAFF
TRBJ2-3	-	many	TRBV5-1	TGCGCCAGCAGCCGGGACACAGATACGCAGTATTTT	CASSRDTDTQYF
TRBJ2-5	TRBD2	many	TRBV6-5	TGTGCCAGCACTCTCCGGGACCCGGGAGGGACCCAGTACTTC	CASTLRDPGGTQYF
TRBJ2-3	TRBD2	many	TRBV6-2/TRBV6-3	TGTGCCAGCAGGGCTAGCGGGAAACATACAGATACGCAGTATTTT	CASRASGKHTDTQYF
TRBJ2-7	TRBD1	many	TRBV7-8	TGTGCCAGCAGCCCGTCCCGGGACAGGCTCTACGAGCAGTACTTC	CASSPSRDRLYEQYF
TRBJ2-7	-	many	TRBV28	TGTGCCAGCAGTTTTAGTGGGGACTTCTACGAGCAGTACTTC	CASSFSGDFYEQYF
TRBJ1-4	-	few	TRBV5-8	TGTGCCAGCAGCTCGCTGGCAGGTTATAATGAAAAACTGTTTTTT	CASSSLAGYNEKLFF
TRBJ1-1	TRBD1	many	TRBV5-5	TGTGCCAGCAGCTTCTCAGGACAGGGGAACACTGAAGCTTTCTTT	CASSFSGQGNTEAFF
TRBJ2-7	-	few	TRBV2	TGTGCCACCCATGGGAGGTCTCACACCTACGAGCAGTACTTC	CATHGRSHTYEQYF
TRBJ2-7	-	many	TRBV6-5	TGTGCCAGCAGTTACGTCCCGGGATACGAGCAGTACTTC	CASSYVPGYEQYF
TRBJ2-3	TRBD2	many	TRBV7-2	TGTGCCAGCAGCCTCCAGACTAGCGGGGGGAAGGGTACGCAGTATTTT	CASSLQTSGGKGTQYF